These T cell receptor beta chains were read from a single sample in a study of cytomegalovirus exposure and HLA in healthy donors. This table comes from immunoSEQ multiplex PCR, and its TCRdb copy is limited to in-frame clones, with some not included. The table has more than 85,000 clones, approximately 68% seen once; the top ten hold approximately 4.3%. The material sequenced was PBMCs. Every receptor here comes from a woman aged 18-30 years in good health and CMV-seropositive. CDR3s include the opening cysteine and the closing phenylalanine or tryptophan. D genes are given only for firm matches. Only part of the rows carry a size: once, few, many, or a class if the clone is expanded.

TRBD2	16	.	TRBV29-1	TRBJ2-7	CSVEGGLAGLQYEQYF	TGCAGCGTTGAGGGGGGACTAGCGGGTCTCCAGTACGAGCAGTACTTC
TRBD1	13	.	TRBV25-1	TRBJ1-2	CASSDPDRAGYTF	TGTGCCAGCAGTGACCCGGACAGGGCTGGCTACACCTTC
.	12	.	TRBV7-2	TRBJ2-7	CASSPSSYEQYF	TGTGCCAGCAGCCCTAGCTCCTACGAGCAGTACTTC
TRBD1	15	.	TRBV28	TRBJ2-7	CASTTSGTGTYEQYF	TGTGCCAGCACTACATCCGGGACAGGGACCTACGAGCAGTACTTC
.	13	.	TRBV28	TRBJ1-4	CASRTATNEKLFF	TGTGCCAGCCGGACAGCAACTAATGAAAAACTGTTTTTT
TRBD1	17	few	TRBV25-1	TRBJ1-1	CASSEGQGWPLDTEAFF	TGTGCCAGCAGTGAGGGACAGGGGTGGCCTTTGGACACTGAAGCTTTCTTT
.	13	.	TRBV25-1	TRBJ2-7	CASGLGTSYEQYF	TGTGCCAGCGGGCTCGGGACTTCCTACGAGCAGTACTTC
.	13	.	TRBV10-2	TRBJ1-5	CASSRTENQPQHF	TGCGCCAGCAGCCGGACAGAAAATCAGCCCCAGCATTTT
TRBD2	14	.	TRBV5-1	TRBJ2-5	CASSGGGPRETQYF	TGCGCCAGCAGTGGGGGAGGGCCGCGGGAGACCCAGTACTTC
TRBD1	15	.	TRBV10-3	TRBJ1-2	CAISELTGTVYGYTF	TGTGCCATCAGTGAGCTTACCGGGACAGTCTATGGCTACACCTTC
.	12	.	TRBV29-1	TRBJ1-3	CSVVTGGNTIYF	TGCAGCGTTGTCACGGGGGGAAACACCATATATTTT
.	16	few	TRBV19	TRBJ1-5	CASSIDMGGSNQPQHF	TGTGCCAGTAGTATAGATATGGGGGGGAGCAATCAGCCCCAGCATTTT
TRBD2	15	.	TRBV5-5	TRBJ2-2	CASSPAGGHTGELFF	TGTGCCAGCAGCCCAGCGGGAGGGCACACCGGGGAGCTGTTTTTT
TRBD1	16	.	TRBV27	TRBJ2-2	CASSGRTGVDTGELFF	TGTGCCAGCAGTGGAAGGACAGGGGTTGACACCGGGGAGCTGTTTTTT
.	14	.	TRBV11-2	TRBJ2-7	CASSLGAVSYEQYF	TGTGCCAGCAGCTTAGGGGCTGTTTCCTACGAGCAGTACTTC
.	16	.	TRBV7-2	TRBJ1-5	CASSPRHSMGNQPQHF	TGTGCCAGCAGCCCCAGACACTCTATGGGCAATCAGCCCCAGCATTTT
TRBD2	17	.	TRBV10-3	TRBJ2-1	CAISALTGTSGSGEQFF	TGTGCCATCAGTGCTCTAACCGGGACTAGCGGGAGTGGTGAGCAGTTCTTC
TRBD1	14	once	TRBV4-3	TRBJ1-2	CASSQERDSYGYTF	TGCGCCAGCAGCCAGGAAAGGGACAGCTATGGCTACACCTTC
TRBD1	13	.	TRBV28	TRBJ1-2	CASSLGQGYGYTF	TGTGCCAGCAGTCTGGGACAGGGGTATGGCTACACCTTC
.	11	.	TRBV5-1	TRBJ2-7	CASSLPGEQYF	TGCGCCAGCAGCTTGCCAGGCGAGCAGTACTTC
TRBD2	17	.	TRBV28	TRBJ2-3	CASSPRTSGYRTDTQYF	TGTGCCAGCAGTCCCAGGACTAGCGGATATCGCACAGATACGCAGTATTTT
TRBD1	14	.	TRBV30	TRBJ2-1	CAWGPGQGTNEQFF	TGTGCCTGGGGACCGGGACAGGGGACCAATGAGCAGTTCTTC
TRBD2	14	.	TRBV6-1	TRBJ2-3	CASFLGGSTDTQYF	TGTGCCAGCTTCCTGGGGGGGAGCACAGATACGCAGTATTTT
.	12	once	TRBV6-6	TRBJ2-1	CASSRYYNEQFF	TGTGCCAGCAGCCGCTACTACAATGAGCAGTTCTTC
.	17	.	TRBV10-3	TRBJ2-4	CAISPNDRLLAKNIQYF	TGTGCCATCAGCCCGAACGACAGATTACTAGCCAAAAACATTCAGTACTTC
TRBD1	11	.	TRBV4-2	TRBJ2-1	CASSQTGEQFF	TGTGCCAGCAGCCAGACAGGGGAGCAGTTCTTC
TRBD2	17	.	TRBV28	TRBJ2-1	CASSLGLAGEMGYEQFF	TGTGCCAGCAGTTTAGGGCTAGCGGGAGAAATGGGTTATGAGCAGTTCTTC
TRBD2	14	.	TRBV5-1	TRBJ2-1	CASSTGTSRNEQFF	TGCGCCAGCAGCACCGGGACTAGCAGAAATGAGCAGTTCTTC
.	12	.	TRBV28	TRBJ1-1	CAIQRLNTEAFF	TGTGCCATACAGAGACTGAACACTGAAGCTTTCTTT
.	13	.	TRBV11-1	TRBJ1-2	CASSFGGNYGYTF	TGTGCCAGCAGCTTTGGTGGCAACTATGGCTACACCTTC
TRBD1	16	many	TRBV4-3	TRBJ1-1	CASSQGEGTGHTEAFF	TGCGCCAGCAGCCAAGGAGAGGGGACAGGGCACACTGAAGCTTTCTTT
TRBD1	14	.	TRBV9	TRBJ1-1	CASSARTGNTEAFF	TGTGCCAGCAGCGCACGGACAGGGAACACTGAAGCTTTCTTT
TRBD2	13	.	TRBV30	TRBJ2-1	CAWSSLAENEQFF	TGTGCCTGGAGTAGCCTAGCGGAGAATGAGCAGTTCTTC
TRBD1	13	.	TRBV6-1	TRBJ1-4	CASLLGTEKKLFF	TGTGCCAGCCTCCTCGGGACAGAGAAAAAACTGTTTTTT
TRBD2	17	.	TRBV5-1	TRBJ2-7	CASSLAYGTRDSYEQYF	TGCGCCAGCAGCTTGGCCTACGGGACTAGGGACTCCTACGAGCAGTACTTC
TRBD1	14	.	TRBV2	TRBJ1-2	CASRNRGQDYGYTF	TGTGCCAGCAGGAACAGGGGGCAGGACTATGGCTACACCTTC
.	14	.	TRBV7-8	TRBJ1-1	CASSLTRGSTEAFF	TGTGCCAGCAGCTTGACGAGGGGGAGCACTGAAGCTTTCTTT
TRBD1	13	.	TRBV10-3	TRBJ1-5	CAIGTGENQPQHF	TGTGCCATTGGTACAGGGGAAAATCAGCCCCAGCATTTT
TRBD1	15	.	TRBV29-1	TRBJ1-2	CSVEDPWTGGYGYTF	TGCAGCGTTGAAGATCCATGGACAGGCGGATATGGCTACACCTTC
.	14	.	TRBV28	TRBJ2-3	CASSGRRQKDTQYF	TGTGCCAGCAGTGGCCGCCGACAGAAAGATACGCAGTATTTT
.	14	.	TRBV30	TRBJ2-7	CAWNAAGTSYEQYF	TGTGCCTGGAATGCGGCCGGCACCTCCTACGAGCAGTACTTC
TRBD1	13	.	TRBV7-6	TRBJ2-7	CASSMGQDREQYF	TGTGCCAGCAGCATGGGACAGGATCGGGAGCAGTACTTC
.	16	.	TRBV6-5	TRBJ2-1	CASSYGRVAQSREQFF	TGTGCCAGCAGTTACGGTCGGGTGGCCCAATCGCGTGAGCAGTTCTTC
TRBD1	13	.	TRBV7-8	TRBJ2-7	CASSLQGAYEQYF	TGTGCCAGCAGCTTGCAGGGGGCTTACGAGCAGTACTTC
TRBD1	12	few	TRBV28	TRBJ2-3	CASSPTGGPQYF	TGTGCCAGCAGCCCCACAGGGGGCCCGCAGTATTTT
TRBD2	17	few	TRBV7-2	TRBJ2-2	CASSFFLASGSTGELFF	TGTGCCAGCAGCTTCTTTCTTGCTAGCGGGAGCACCGGGGAGCTGTTTTTT
.	15	.	TRBV9	TRBJ1-2	CASSVDGGSNYGYTF	TGTGCCAGCAGCGTAGATGGAGGGAGTAACTATGGCTACACCTTC
.	19	.	TRBV7-9	TRBJ2-2	CASSLERGFLISNTGELFF	TGTGCCAGCAGCTTAGAGAGGGGGTTCTTGATTTCGAACACCGGGGAGCTGTTTTTT